The 31 T cell receptor beta chains in this list originate from one sample, sequenced in a study of cytomegalovirus exposure and HLA in healthy donors. 13 Jbeta primers and 60 Vbeta primers were used for the PCR. Sequencing was performed with immunoSEQ multiplex PCR; in TCRdb, only in-frame clones are kept and a portion is missing. The sample has about 40,000 clones, around 68% seen once. Material: PBMCs. The receptors come from a man aged 40-49 years in good health and CMV-seronegative.

This clone has only a few counts. J is TRBJ2-7 and V is TRBV5-1; D perhaps matches TRBD2 (6 bases). CDR1 SGHRS and CDR2 YFSETQ come from the germline V gene. V was cut by 0 bases and J by 3 bases, with 19 bases left in between. This CDR3 has 17 amino acids. As DNA, the CDR3 is TGCGCCAGCAGCTTGGATATCGGCGGGGCTGTGGGCTACGAGCAGTACTTC. This encodes CASSLDIGGAVGYEQYF. Full variable domain (outside the CDR3, taken from reference TRBV5-1 and TRBJ2-7): KAGVTQTPRYLIKTRGQQVTLSCSPISGHRSVSWYQQTPGQGLQFLFEYFSETQRNKGNFPGRFSGRQFSNSRSEMNVSTLELGDSALYLCASSLDIGGAVGYEQYFGPGTRLTVT.

A few counts support this clone. This chain links TRBV2 with TRBJ1-4, with 9 bases identical to TRBD1. This CDR3 contains 13 residues. Trimming at V came to 8 bases and at J to 14 bases, leaving 12 bases not matched to a gene. The germline gives CDR1 SNHLY, CDR2 FYNNEI. The CDR3 region has the DNA TGTGCCAGCGAAGAGGACAGGGGCCGGTGGCTGTTTTTT. Translated: CASEEDRGRWLFF.

The chain joins TRBV6-5 to TRBJ2-3; a possible D gene is TRBD2 (5 bases). The CDR3 totals 13 residues. Germline CDR1 reads MNHEY; CDR2 reads SVGAGI. V gave up 6 bases and J gave up 2 bases, with 9 bases separating them. The CDR3 DNA is TGTGCCAGCAGCCCGGGGTCCACAGATACGCAGTATTTT. Protein: CASSPGSTDTQYF.

In regard to this clone: At one end the junction does not follow the germline gene, possibly because of a read error. The rearrangement uses TRBV7-7 and TRBJ2-7; 8 bases match TRBD2. CDR1 is SSHAT, CDR2 FNYEAQ, per germline (reference sequence). CDR3 length equals 14 residues. CDR3 region: CASSPGLAAYEQYF. The CDR3 DNA sequence: TGTGCTAGCAGCCCCGGACTAGCAGCCTACGAGCAGTACTTC.

The chain couples TRBV2 to TRBJ1-6; D gene unclear. CDR3 size: 14 residues. V lost 3 bases, J lost 4 bases, and 7 bases lay in between. From germline, CDR1 is SNHLY and CDR2 FYNNEI. The CDR3 coding sequence is TGTGCCAGCAGTGATCAGATATATAATTCACCCCTCCACTTT. Translated: CASSDQIYNSPLHF.

The chain carries TRBV28 and TRBJ2-3, with 12 bases matching TRBD2. J lost 5 bases, V lost 4 bases, and 4 bases had no gene match. The CDR3 spans 15 residues. Germline V gene data show CDR1 as MDHEN and CDR2 as SYDVKM. The CDR3 here is CASSWTSGVRDTQYF. The DNA of the CDR3 is TGTGCCAGCAGTTGGACTAGCGGGGTTAGAGATACGCAGTATTTT.

Here the CDR3 DNA reads TGTGCCAGTAGTCTCCAGGGTTGGCCCCAGCATTTT. Amino acids: CASSLQGWPQHF. The chain uses TRBV19 and TRBJ1-5, with a weak D call TRBD1 (5 bases). This CDR3 has 12 amino acids. The V gene lost 5 bases and the J gene lost 9 bases, with 11 bases spanning the gap. Germline values: CDR1 LNHDA, CDR2 SQIVND (reference sequence).

The gene calls are TRBV7-2 and TRBJ1-1; D is unclear. This CDR3 is 14 amino acids long. CDR1 and CDR2 from the germline V gene are SGHTA and FQGNSA. V was cut by 3 bases and J by 3 bases, with 11 bases left in between. As DNA, the CDR3 is TGTGCCAGCAGCTTGGCAACGCAGGACACTGAAGCTTTCTTT. Translation: CASSLATQDTEAFF.

Only one count was recorded for this clone. The CDR3 sequence is CASGIQGGTDTQYF. CDR3 bases: TGCGCCAGCGGGATTCAGGGTGGGACAGATACGCAGTATTTT. The rearrangement links TRBV5-1 to TRBJ2-3; a possible D gene is TRBD1 (5 bases). The CDR3 covers 14 residues. Germline loops: CDR1 SGHRS, CDR2 YFSETQ. V was pared by 7 bases and J by 3 bases, with 15 bases between.

The chain joins TRBV18 to TRBJ1-1, with 7 bases fitting TRBD1. The V and J ends lost 3 bases and 3 bases, in that order; junction bases with no gene match: 7. This CDR3 has 15 amino acids. Germline V gene data show CDR1 as KGHSH and CDR2 as LQKENI. Here the CDR3 reads CASSPQEGADTEAFF. CDR3 bases: TGTGCCAGCTCACCCCAGGAGGGGGCTGACACTGAAGCTTTCTTT. Drawing the rest from reference TRBV18 and TRBJ1-1, the complete variable domain is NAGVMQNPRHLVRRRGQEARLRCSPMKGHSHVYWYRQLPEEGLKFMVYLQKENIIDESGMPKERFSAEFPKEGPSILRIQQVVRGDSAAYFCASSPQEGADTEAFFGQGTRLTVV.

The chain couples TRBV16 to TRBJ2-5, with TRBD1 as a possible D gene (5 bases). The V end was cut by 0 bases, the J end by 5 bases, with 10 bases between. The germline gives CDR1 KGHSY, CDR2 FQNENV. CDR3 length: 14 amino acids. CDR3 nucleotides: TGTGCCAGCAGCCAATCGGCAGGGATTGAGACCCAGTACTTC. Translated: CASSQSAGIETQYF.

The CDR3 sequence is CASTTFGTGNYGYTF. The DNA of the CDR3 is TGTGCCAGCACCACGTTCGGAACCGGGAACTATGGCTACACCTTC. The rearrangement uses TRBV5-4 and TRBJ1-2; no definite D call. CDR1 and CDR2 (germline): SGHNT, YYREEE (reference sequence). The germline V and J ends were trimmed by 6 bases and 2 bases, with 17 bases remaining between them. There are 15 residues in the CDR3. Looking up the rest from reference TRBV5-4 and TRBJ1-2 gives the full variable domain: ETGVTQSPTHLIKTRGQQVTLRCSSQSGHNTVSWYQQALGQGPQFIFQYYREEENGRGNFPPRFSGLQFPNYSSELNVNALELDDSALYLCASTTFGTGNYGYTFGSGTRLTVV.

Concerning this clone: Compared with germline, one end of the junction differs, possibly owing to a read error. This chain joins TRBV6-5 and TRBJ2-3; 7 bases are a match to TRBD1. This CDR3 has 12 amino acids. Germline V gene lookup returns CDR1 MNHEY and CDR2 SVGAGI. CDR3 DNA sequence: TGTGCCAGCAGTTACGCCGGGACAGCCCCTAGTTTT. Translation gives CASSYAGTAPSF.

CDR3 amino acids: CASTQGSSYEQYF. CDR3 sequence (DNA): TGCGCCAGCACACAGGGAAGCTCCTACGAGCAGTACTTC. The chain has TRBV5-1 and TRBJ2-7; D may be TRBD1 (6 bases). The CDR3 runs to 13 residues. V lost 6 bases and J 0 bases, leaving 10 bases between the germline ends. CDR1 and CDR2 from the germline V gene are SGHRS and YFSETQ.

This sequence joins TRBV30 and TRBJ2-2, with 9 bases aligning to TRBD1. Germline assignment: CDR1 GTSNPN and CDR2 SVGIG (reference sequence). Trimming cost V 6 bases and J 4 bases; bases outside gene matches: 3. This CDR3 comprises 13 residues. The CDR3 DNA reads TGTGCCTGCCGGGACAGGGTCACCGGGGAGCTGTTTTTT. Translated: CACRDRVTGELFF.

The chain combines TRBV28 with TRBJ1-2; D remains unclear. This CDR3 has 14 residues. CDR1 and CDR2 from the germline V gene are MDHEN and SYDVKM. The V end lost 8 bases, the J end lost 1 base, and 14 bases lay between the germline ends. The CDR3 region is CASRPAGINYGYTF. The CDR3 DNA is TGTGCCAGCCGACCCGCGGGAATTAACTATGGCTACACCTTC.

This clone has a handful of counts. The chain carries TRBV7-9 and TRBJ2-3; D is unclear. V was cut by 4 bases and J by 2 bases, with 13 bases left in between. This CDR3 is built from 15 residues. CDR1 is SEHNR and CDR2 is FQNEAQ in the germline V gene (reference sequence). Here the CDR3 reads CASSSPLRNTDTQYF. CDR3 in DNA: TGTGCCAGCAGCTCCCCTCTAAGAAACACAGATACGCAGTATTTT.

This rearrangement joins TRBV19 to TRBJ2-7; D gene unclear. Between the trimmed V and J ends, which lost 3 bases and 6 bases, there was a span of 12 bases. CDR1 LNHDA and CDR2 SQIVND come from the germline V gene (reference sequence). The CDR3 spans 13 residues. CDR3 in amino acids: CASSISFRREQYF. In DNA, the CDR3 is TGTGCCAGTAGTATTAGTTTCAGGCGCGAGCAGTACTTC.

V is TRBV15 and J is TRBJ2-1, with D possibly being TRBD2 (6 bases). Germline V gene lookup returns CDR1 LNHNV and CDR2 YYDKDF (reference sequence). CDR3 length: 13 amino acids. Trimming removed 4 bases from V and 10 bases from J, with 14 bases in between. The CDR3 region is CATSTDAGTEQFF. In DNA form, the CDR3 reads TGTGCCACCAGCACCGATGCGGGGACCGAGCAGTTCTTC.

There are a few counts of this clone. The CDR3 coding sequence is TGTGCCAGTTCACCGGGACAGGGCAGCTCTGGGGCCAACGTCCTGACTTTC. Its protein product is CASSPGQGSSGANVLTF. The V call is TRBV2, the J call TRBJ2-6; 9 positions agree with TRBD1. CDR3 size: 17 residues. Germline trimming cut 9 bases from V and 0 bases from J; bases unmatched to any gene: 9. Germline CDR1 reads SNHLY; CDR2 reads FYNNEI.

This chain joins TRBV7-8 and TRBJ1-5; D possibly corresponds to TRBD1 (6 bases). V shed 5 bases and J shed 1 base, with 12 bases lying between them. CDR3 length equals 15 residues. The germline V gene encodes CDR1 SGHVS and CDR2 FQNEAQ. The CDR3 is CASSPWTASNQPQHF. For the CDR3, the DNA is TGTGCCAGCAGCCCGTGGACAGCGAGCAATCAGCCCCAGCATTTT. Combining the CDR3 with reference TRBV7-8 and TRBJ1-5 gives the whole variable domain GAGVSQSPRYKVAKRGQDVALRCDPISGHVSLFWYQQALGQGPEFLTYFQNEAQLDKSGLPSDRFFAERPEGSVSTLKIQRTQQEDSAVYLCASSPWTASNQPQHFGDGTRLSIL.

V and J are TRBV30 and TRBJ1-5; no clear D. The germline V gene encodes CDR1 GTSNPN and CDR2 SVGIG (reference sequence). V was clipped by 0 bases and J by 2 bases, with 5 bases between them. The CDR3 runs to 13 residues. CDR3 DNA: TGTGCCTGGAGTGTACGGGGCAATCAGCCCCAGCATTTT. Translating it yields CAWSVRGNQPQHF.

This clone was seen a few times. The V and J genes are TRBV7-9 and TRBJ2-5, with 10 bases fitting TRBD2. The CDR3 runs to 16 residues. After removal of 2 bases from V and 5 bases from J, the junction contained 8 bases not matched to a gene. Germline V CDR1 and CDR2: SEHNR, FQNEAQ (reference sequence). The CDR3 DNA reads as TGTGCCAGCAGCTTAACAGAGCGGGGGGGCGGGGAGACCCAGTACTTC. Translating it yields CASSLTERGGGETQYF.

V gene TRBV27 combines with J gene TRBJ2-2; TRBD1 matches at 7 bases. This CDR3 has 14 residues. After removal of 5 bases from V and 1 base from J, the junction contained 1 base not matched to a gene. CDR1 is MNHEY and CDR2 is SMNVEV in the germline V gene (reference sequence). CDR3 in amino acids: CASSRTGNTGELFF. DNA of the CDR3: TGTGCCAGCAGTAGGACAGGGAACACCGGGGAGCTGTTTTTT.

This rearrangement joins TRBV18 to TRBJ2-5, with D perhaps matching TRBD2 (6 bases). Trimming cost V 2 bases and J 4 bases, with 11 bases left between them. In germline, CDR1 is KGHSH, CDR2 LQKENI. The CDR3 is 14 amino acids. The CDR3 region has the DNA TGTGCCAGCTCACCAATTCTGGAGGGAGAGACCCAGTACTTC. Amino acids: CASSPILEGETQYF. Full variable domain (remainder filled in from reference TRBV18 and TRBJ2-5): NAGVMQNPRHLVRRRGQEARLRCSPMKGHSHVYWYRQLPEEGLKFMVYLQKENIIDESGMPKERFSAEFPKEGPSILRIQQVVRGDSAAYFCASSPILEGETQYFGPGTRLLVL.

Only one count was recorded for this clone. The genes are TRBV6-5 and TRBJ1-2; D is uncertain. The V end was cut by 7 bases, the J end by 6 bases, with 12 bases between. The germline CDR1 and CDR2 sequences are MNHEY and SVGAGI. The CDR3 extends over 12 amino acids. The CDR3 spells CASIDIADGYTF. The DNA of the CDR3 is TGTGCCAGCATCGACATTGCTGATGGCTACACCTTC.

This rearrangement joins TRBV7-2 to TRBJ1-2; 8 bases agree with TRBD1. Germline CDR1 and CDR2: SGHTA and FQGNSA. With 5 bases clipped from V and 2 bases from J, the junction kept 1 base outside the gene matches. CDR3 length: 13 amino acids. CDR3 nucleotide sequence: TGTGCCAGCAGCCGACAGGGGAACTATGGCTACACCTTC. This gives the protein CASSRQGNYGYTF.

V gene TRBV2 combines with J gene TRBJ1-5; 7 nucleotides align to TRBD1. Looked up from germline, CDR1 is SNHLY and CDR2 is FYNNEI. This CDR3 has 14 amino acids. J was trimmed by 4 bases and V by 4 bases; bases with no gene match: 4. The CDR3 nucleotides are TGTGCCAGCAGTGGGGACAGAAAAAATCAGCCCCAGCATTTT. Translating gives CASSGDRKNQPQHF.

This clone was detected a few times. The chain recombines TRBV7-2 with TRBJ1-2; D is possibly TRBD1 (6 bases). The CDR3 is 15 amino acids. V lost 2 bases and J 7 bases, leaving 17 bases between the germline ends. The germline CDR1 and CDR2 sequences are SGHTA and FQGNSA. The CDR3 sequence is CASSLNRQEAGGYTF. CDR3 sequence (DNA): TGTGCCAGCAGCTTAAATCGACAGGAGGCAGGTGGCTACACCTTC.

This clone turned up a few times. V gene TRBV18 combines with J gene TRBJ1-4; 9 nucleotides line up with TRBD1. The CDR3 has 14 residues. The germline gives CDR1 KGHSH, CDR2 LQKENI. The J segment lost 4 bases and the V segment lost 5 bases, leaving 2 bases of the junction unmatched. CDR3 sequence (DNA): TGTGCCAGCTCAGCGGACAGGGGTAATGAAAAACTGTTTTTT. This encodes CASSADRGNEKLFF.

By share, this clone counts as large (0.1 to 1%). J is TRBJ2-3 and V is TRBV30, with D possibly being TRBD2 (6 bases). Germline V lookup: CDR1 GTSNPN, CDR2 SVGIG (reference sequence). Deletions cut 0 bases from V and 2 bases from J, with 18 bases between. This CDR3 region has 17 residues. CDR3 in DNA: TGTGCCTGGAGTGTACAGTGGGGAGGTGGGCACACAGATACGCAGTATTTT. Its protein is CAWSVQWGGGHTDTQYF.